The T cell receptor (beta chain) described here comes from a study of OX40 agonist ivuxolimab in advanced cancers. Profiling relied on immunoSEQ multiplex PCR, and the TCRdb table lists in-frame clones only, not all of them. The repertoire consists of roughly 76,000 clones, with 84% occurring once and the leading ten covering 25%. The sequence was obtained from an adult with an advanced solid tumor such as melanoma, head and neck, liver or kidney cancer. This material consisted of CD4+ or CD8+ T cells sorted from blood, taken in a trial of the OX40 agonist ivuxolimab.

This chain's CDR3 is CASGRTMGQPQHF. The CDR3 DNA reads TGTGCTAGTGGCCGAACTATGGGTCAGCCCCAGCATTTT. The chain is built from TRBV12-5 and TRBJ1-5; D gene ambiguous. Between the trimmed V and J ends, which lost 6 bases and 6 bases, there was a span of 12 bases. The germline CDR1 and CDR2 sequences are LGHNT and FRNRAP. The CDR3 covers 13 residues.